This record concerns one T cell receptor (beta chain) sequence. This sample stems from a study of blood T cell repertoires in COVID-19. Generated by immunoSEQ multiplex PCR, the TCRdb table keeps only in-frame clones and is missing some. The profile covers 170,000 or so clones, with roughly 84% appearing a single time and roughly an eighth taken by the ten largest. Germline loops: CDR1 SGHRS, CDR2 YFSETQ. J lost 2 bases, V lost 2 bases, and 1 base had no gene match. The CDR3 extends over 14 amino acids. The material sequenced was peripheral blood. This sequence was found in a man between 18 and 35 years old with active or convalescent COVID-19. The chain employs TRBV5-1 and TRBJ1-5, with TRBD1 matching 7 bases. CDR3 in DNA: TGCGCCAGCAGCTTCGGGACAGGCAATCAGCCCCAGCATTTT. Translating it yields CASSFGTGNQPQHF. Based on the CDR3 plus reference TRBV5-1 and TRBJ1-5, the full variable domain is KAGVTQTPRYLIKTRGQQVTLSCSPISGHRSVSWYQQTPGQGLQFLFEYFSETQRNKGNFPGRFSGRQFSNSRSEMNVSTLELGDSALYLCASSFGTGNQPQHFGDGTRLSIL.